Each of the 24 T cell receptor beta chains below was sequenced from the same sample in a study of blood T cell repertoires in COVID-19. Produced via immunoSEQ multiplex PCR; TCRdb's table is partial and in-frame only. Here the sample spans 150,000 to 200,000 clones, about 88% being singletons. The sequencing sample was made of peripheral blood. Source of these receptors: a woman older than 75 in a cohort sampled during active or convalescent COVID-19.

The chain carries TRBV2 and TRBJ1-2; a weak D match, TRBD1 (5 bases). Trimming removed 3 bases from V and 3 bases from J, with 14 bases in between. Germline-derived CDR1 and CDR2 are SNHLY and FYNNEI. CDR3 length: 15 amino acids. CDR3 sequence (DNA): TGTGCCAGCAGTGATCTGAATACAGGTGACTATGGCTACACCTTC. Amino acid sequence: CASSDLNTGDYGYTF.

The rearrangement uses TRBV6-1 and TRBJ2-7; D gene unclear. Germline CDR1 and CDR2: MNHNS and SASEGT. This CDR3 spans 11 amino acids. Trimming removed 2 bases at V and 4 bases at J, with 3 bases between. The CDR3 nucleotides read TGTGCCAGCAGTGAACCGTACGAGCAGTACTTC. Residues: CASSEPYEQYF.

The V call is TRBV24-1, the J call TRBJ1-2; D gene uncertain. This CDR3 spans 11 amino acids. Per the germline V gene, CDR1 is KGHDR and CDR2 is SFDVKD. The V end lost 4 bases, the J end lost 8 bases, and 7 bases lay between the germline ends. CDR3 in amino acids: CATSDGVGYTF. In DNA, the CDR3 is TGTGCCACCAGTGACGGGGTAGGCTACACCTTC.

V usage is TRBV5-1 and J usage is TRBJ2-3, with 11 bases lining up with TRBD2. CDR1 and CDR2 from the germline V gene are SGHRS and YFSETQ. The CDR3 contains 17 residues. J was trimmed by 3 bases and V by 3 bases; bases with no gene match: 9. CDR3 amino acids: CASSYPGGLADTDTQYF. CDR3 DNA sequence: TGCGCCAGCAGCTACCCGGGGGGACTAGCGGATACAGATACGCAGTATTTT.

The CDR3 here is CASSLRPGTPNTGELFF. The CDR3, as DNA: TGTGCCAGCAGCTTAAGACCCGGGACACCGAACACCGGGGAGCTGTTTTTT. The V call is TRBV7-9, the J call TRBJ2-2; maybe TRBD1 (6 bases). The V end lost 2 bases, the J end lost 0 bases, and 13 bases lay between the germline ends. Per the germline V gene, CDR1 is SEHNR and CDR2 is FQNEAQ (reference sequence). This CDR3 contains 17 residues.

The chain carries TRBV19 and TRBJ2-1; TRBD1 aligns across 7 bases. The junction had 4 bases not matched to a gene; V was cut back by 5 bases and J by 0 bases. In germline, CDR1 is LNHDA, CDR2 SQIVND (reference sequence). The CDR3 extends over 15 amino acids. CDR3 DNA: TGTGCCAGTAGTCCACAGGGGCGCTCCTACAATGAGCAGTTCTTC. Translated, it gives CASSPQGRSYNEQFF.

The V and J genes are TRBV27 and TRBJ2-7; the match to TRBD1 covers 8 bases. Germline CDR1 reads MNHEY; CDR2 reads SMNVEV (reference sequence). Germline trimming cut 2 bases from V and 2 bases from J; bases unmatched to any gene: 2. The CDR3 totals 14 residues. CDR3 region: CASSLRDRTYEQYF. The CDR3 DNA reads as TGTGCCAGCAGTTTACGGGACAGGACCTACGAGCAGTACTTC.

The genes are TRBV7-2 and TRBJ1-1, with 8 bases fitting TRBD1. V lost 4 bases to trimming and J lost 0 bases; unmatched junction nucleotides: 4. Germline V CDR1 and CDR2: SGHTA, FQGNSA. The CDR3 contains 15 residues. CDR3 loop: CASSSWTGLNTEAFF. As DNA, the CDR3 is TGTGCCAGCAGCTCCTGGACAGGGTTGAACACTGAAGCTTTCTTT.

CDR3 DNA sequence: TGTGCCTGGAGTAGGGACAGTCCCATTACTAACTATGGCTACACCTTC. Translation gives CAWSRDSPITNYGYTF. The J gene is TRBJ1-2, the V gene TRBV30, with TRBD1 matching over 7 bases. The CDR3 sequence is 16 residues long. J was trimmed by 0 bases and V by 2 bases; bases with no gene match: 9. The germline CDR1 and CDR2 sequences are GTSNPN and SVGIG (reference sequence).

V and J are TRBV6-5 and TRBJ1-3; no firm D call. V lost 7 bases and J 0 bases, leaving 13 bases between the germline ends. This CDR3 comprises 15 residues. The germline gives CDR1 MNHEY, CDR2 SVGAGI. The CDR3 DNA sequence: TGTGCCAGCATAATCCGAGAGGGCTCTGGAAACACCATATATTTT. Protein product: CASIIREGSGNTIYF.

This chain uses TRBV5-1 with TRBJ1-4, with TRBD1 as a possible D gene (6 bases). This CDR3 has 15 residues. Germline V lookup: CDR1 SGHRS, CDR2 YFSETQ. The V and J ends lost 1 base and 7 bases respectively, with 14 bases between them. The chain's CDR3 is CASSLSGVGREKLFF. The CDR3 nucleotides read TGCGCCAGCAGCTTGTCAGGGGTAGGGCGTGAAAAACTGTTTTTT.

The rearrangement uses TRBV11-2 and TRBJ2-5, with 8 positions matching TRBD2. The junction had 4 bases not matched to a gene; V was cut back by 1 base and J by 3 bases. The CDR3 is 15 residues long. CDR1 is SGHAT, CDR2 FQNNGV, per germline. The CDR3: CASSLGDGGEETQYF. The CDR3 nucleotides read TGTGCCAGCAGCTTAGGAGACGGGGGGGAAGAGACCCAGTACTTC.

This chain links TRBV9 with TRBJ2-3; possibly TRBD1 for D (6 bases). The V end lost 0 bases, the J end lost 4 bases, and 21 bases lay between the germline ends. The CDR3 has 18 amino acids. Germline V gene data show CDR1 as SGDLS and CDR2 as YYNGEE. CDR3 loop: CASSVAGDTRPGADTQYF. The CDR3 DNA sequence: TGTGCCAGCAGCGTAGCAGGGGACACTCGGCCGGGCGCAGATACGCAGTATTTT.

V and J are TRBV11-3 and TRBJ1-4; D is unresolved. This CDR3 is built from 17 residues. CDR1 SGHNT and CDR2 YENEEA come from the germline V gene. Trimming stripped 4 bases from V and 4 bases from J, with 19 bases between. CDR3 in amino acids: CASSSSRKERDNEKLFF. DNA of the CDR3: TGTGCCAGCAGCTCTTCCCGTAAGGAGCGAGATAATGAAAAACTGTTTTTT.

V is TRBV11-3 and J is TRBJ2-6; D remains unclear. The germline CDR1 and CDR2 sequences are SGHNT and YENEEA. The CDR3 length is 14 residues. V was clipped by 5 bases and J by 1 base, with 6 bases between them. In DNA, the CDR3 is TGTGCCAGCAGCCCCCGGTCTGGGGCCAACGTCCTGACTTTC. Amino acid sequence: CASSPRSGANVLTF.

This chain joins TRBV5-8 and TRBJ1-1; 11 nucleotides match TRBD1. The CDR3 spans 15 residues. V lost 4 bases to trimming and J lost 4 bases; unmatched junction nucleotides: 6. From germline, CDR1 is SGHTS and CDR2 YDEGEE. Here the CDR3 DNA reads TGTGCCAGCAGCCTTCGGACAGGGGGCCTCACTGAAGCTTTCTTT. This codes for CASSLRTGGLTEAFF. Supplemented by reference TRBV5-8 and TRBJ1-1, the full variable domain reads EAGVTQSPTHLIKTRGQQATLRCSPISGHTSVYWYQQALGLGLQFLLWYDEGEERNRGNFPPRFSGRQFPNYSSELNVNALELEDSALYLCASSLRTGGLTEAFFGQGTRLTVV.

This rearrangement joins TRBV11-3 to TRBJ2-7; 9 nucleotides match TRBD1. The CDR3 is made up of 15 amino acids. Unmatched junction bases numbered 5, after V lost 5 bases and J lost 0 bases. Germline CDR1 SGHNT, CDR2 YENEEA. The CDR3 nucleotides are TGTGCCAGCAGCCACCGGGACAGGGACTCCTACGAGCAGTACTTC. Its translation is CASSHRDRDSYEQYF.

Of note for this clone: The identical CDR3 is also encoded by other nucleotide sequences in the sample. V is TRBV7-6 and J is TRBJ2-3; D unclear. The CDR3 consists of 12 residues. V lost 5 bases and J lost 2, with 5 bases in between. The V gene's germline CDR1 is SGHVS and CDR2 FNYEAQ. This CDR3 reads CASSPYTDTQYF. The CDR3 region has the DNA TGTGCCAGCAGCCCCTACACAGATACGCAGTATTTT.

This chain's CDR3 is CASGGLRDYEQYF. The CDR3 nucleotides are TGTGCCTCAGGTGGGCTTCGGGACTACGAGCAGTACTTC. This chain uses TRBV7-2 with TRBJ2-7, with D perhaps matching TRBD2 (5 bases). V dropped 11 bases and J dropped 3 bases, with 17 bases sitting between them. The CDR3 spans 13 residues. Germline CDR1 SGHTA, CDR2 FQGNSA. Filled out from reference TRBV7-2 and TRBJ2-7, the complete variable domain reads GAGVSQSPSNKVTEKGKDVELRCDPISGHTALYWYRQSLGQGLEFLIYFQGNSAPDKSGLPSDRFSAERTGGSVSTLTIQRTQQEDSAVYLCASGGLRDYEQYFGPGTRLTVT.

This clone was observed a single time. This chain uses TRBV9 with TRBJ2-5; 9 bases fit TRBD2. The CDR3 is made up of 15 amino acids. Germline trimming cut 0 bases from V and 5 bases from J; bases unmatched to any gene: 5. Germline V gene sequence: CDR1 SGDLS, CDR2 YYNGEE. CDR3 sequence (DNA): TGTGCCAGCAGCGTAGGACTAGCGGTGCGCGAGACCCAGTACTTC. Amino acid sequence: CASSVGLAVRETQYF.

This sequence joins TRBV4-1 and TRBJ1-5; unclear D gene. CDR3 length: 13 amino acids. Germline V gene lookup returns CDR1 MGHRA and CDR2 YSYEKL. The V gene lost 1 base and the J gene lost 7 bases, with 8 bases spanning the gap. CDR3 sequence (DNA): TGCGCCAGCAGCCAAGGGGCCTCACAGCCCCAGCATTTT. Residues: CASSQGASQPQHF.

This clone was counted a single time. The CDR3 bases are TGCGCCAGCAGGCCCACTACTAGATCTCAGGAGACCCAGTACTTC. Translation: CASRPTTRSQETQYF. The V and J genes are TRBV10-1 and TRBJ2-5, with D possibly TRBD2 on 5 matching bases. V lost 6 bases and J 5 bases, leaving 19 bases between the germline ends. CDR1 is WNHNN, CDR2 SYGVQD, per germline (reference sequence). The length of the CDR3 is 15 residues.

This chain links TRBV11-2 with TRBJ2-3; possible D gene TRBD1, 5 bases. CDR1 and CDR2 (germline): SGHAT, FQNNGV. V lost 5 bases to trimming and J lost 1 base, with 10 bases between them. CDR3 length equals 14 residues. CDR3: CASSLTVGTDTQYF. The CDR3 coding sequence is TGTGCCAGCAGCCTGACAGTCGGCACAGATACGCAGTATTTT.

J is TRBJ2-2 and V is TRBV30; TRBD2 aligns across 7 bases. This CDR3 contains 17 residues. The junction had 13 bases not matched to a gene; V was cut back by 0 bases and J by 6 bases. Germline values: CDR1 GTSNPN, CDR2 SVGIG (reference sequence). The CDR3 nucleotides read TGTGCCTGGAGTGTACAAGGTGCAGGGAGGGTCCCCGGGGAGCTGTTTTTT. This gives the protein CAWSVQGAGRVPGELFF.